This entry concerns a single T cell receptor beta chain. As yet, its antigen is unknown. The missing CDR3 end, 3 residues past where the read stops, is filled in from the germline J gene. The sample originates from a study of T cells in women clearing cervical HPV infection. The wider study: Case blood drawn at lesion detection; control blood after infection cleared.

Germline V gene data show CDR1 as GTSNPN and CDR2 as SVGIG (reference sequence). CDR3 size: 13 residues. The V end was cut by 2 bases, the J end by 9 bases, with 14 bases between. General study findings and limits: A classifier using richness and V gene abundances reached an AUC of nearly 0.85.

Produced via immunoSEQ multiplex PCR; TCRdb's table is partial and in-frame only. The listing records approximately 49,000 clones. The sample consisted of blood buffy coat. V usage is TRBV30 and J usage is TRBJ1-5, with no clear D. This TCR was sampled from a woman between 18 and 70 years old with a cervical HPV16 infection that either progressed to CIN3+ or cleared (not recorded which). The CDR3 is CAWSTGVLRPQHF. CDR3 DNA (partial): TGTGCCTGGAGTACCGGGGTCTTGAGGCCC.